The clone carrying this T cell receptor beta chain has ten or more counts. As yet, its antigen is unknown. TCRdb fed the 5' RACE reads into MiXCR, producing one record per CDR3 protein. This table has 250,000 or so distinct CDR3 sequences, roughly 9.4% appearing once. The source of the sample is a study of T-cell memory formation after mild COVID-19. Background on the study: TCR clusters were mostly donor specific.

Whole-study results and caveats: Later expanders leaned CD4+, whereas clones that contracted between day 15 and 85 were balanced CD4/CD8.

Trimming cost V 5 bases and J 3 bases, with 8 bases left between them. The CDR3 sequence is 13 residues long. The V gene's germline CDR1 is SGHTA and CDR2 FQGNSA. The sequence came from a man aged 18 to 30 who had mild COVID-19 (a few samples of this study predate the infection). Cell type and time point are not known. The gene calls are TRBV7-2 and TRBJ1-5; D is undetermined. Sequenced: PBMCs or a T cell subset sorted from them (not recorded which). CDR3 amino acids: CASSKDPNQPQHF. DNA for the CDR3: TGTGCCAGCAGCAAAGATCCCAATCAGCCCCAGCATTTT.